The clone carrying this T cell receptor (beta chain) was seen at least ten times. The antigen remains unidentified. TCRdb re-called clones from the PCR reads using MiXCR. The sample carries roughly 90,000 clones, under 15% recorded once. This entry comes from a study of metastatic and nonmetastatic thyroid tumors. Study-wide findings and caveats: The study reportedly found significantly higher TCR beta diversity in malignant thyroid tumors than benign nodules, in blood and tumor.

The V end lost 1 base, the J end lost 0 bases, and 11 bases lay between the germline ends. This CDR3 spans 16 amino acids. Germline V gene data show CDR1 as LGHNA and CDR2 as YNFKEQ. Thyroid surgery was preceded by no treatment in any patient. The chain has TRBV4-2 and TRBJ2-3; D is uncertain. Sequenced input: blood. This clonotype was sampled from a female donor with papillary thyroid cancer or a benign thyroid nodule (not recorded which). Some clones in this sample may be carry-over from other donors' samples. The CDR3 loop reads CASSQVTSESTDTQYF. CDR3 in DNA: TGTGCCAGCAGCCAAGTAACTTCCGAGAGCACAGATACGCAGTATTTT.